Listed below are T cell receptor beta chains from one sample, sequenced in a study of cytomegalovirus exposure and HLA in healthy donors. Profiled with immunoSEQ multiplex PCR; TCRdb holds only in-frame clones, not every one. The repertoire holds about 120,000 clones, with around 76% as singletons. Material for sequencing was PBMCs. The receptors derive from a man aged 55 to 70 in good health and CMV-seropositive. The CDR3 runs from the conserved cysteine through the conserved F or W. The D gene is left open where the match is weak. The listing skips clone size in some rows; elsewhere it reads once, few, many or a size class.

j_gene	d_gene	abundance	v_gene	CDR3aa	CDR3nt
TRBJ2-7	-	-	TRBV4-2	CASSRHVDGYEQYF	TGTGCCAGCAGCCGACACGTTGACGGCTACGAGCAGTACTTC
TRBJ1-2	-	-	TRBV21-1	CASSKAGGEDGYTF	TGTGCCAGCAGCAAAGCCGGAGGGGAGGATGGCTACACCTTC
TRBJ1-3	TRBD1	-	TRBV6-1	CASSGTGKVSGNTIYF	TGTGCCAGCAGTGGGACAGGCAAAGTCTCTGGAAACACCATATATTTT
TRBJ1-5	TRBD1	-	TRBV10-3	CAISERTGFNQPQHF	TGTGCCATCAGTGAGCGGACAGGTTTCAATCAGCCCCAGCATTTT
TRBJ1-1	-	-	TRBV14	CASSTLGGLGNTEAFF	TGTGCCAGCAGCACCCTGGGGGGGCTTGGGAACACTGAAGCTTTCTTT
TRBJ1-1	-	-	TRBV6-6	CASSFRGPNTEAFF	TGTGCCAGCAGTTTCAGGGGACCGAACACTGAAGCTTTCTTT
TRBJ1-1	TRBD1	-	TRBV5-1	CASRWTGGLMNTEAFF	TGCGCCAGCAGGTGGACAGGGGGCTTAATGAACACTGAAGCTTTCTTT
TRBJ1-5	-	-	TRBV2	CASSESGGGSQPQHF	TGTGCCAGCAGTGAGTCGGGGGGCGGCAGTCAGCCCCAGCATTTT
TRBJ2-7	-	-	TRBV13	CASSRNRDSHSYEQYF	TGTGCCAGCAGCCGAAACCGGGACTCCCATTCCTACGAGCAGTACTTC
TRBJ2-3	-	-	TRBV9	CASSVDGNTDTQYF	TGTGCCAGCAGCGTAGACGGTAACACAGATACGCAGTATTTT
TRBJ1-1	TRBD1	-	TRBV11-3	CASSLEGADTEAFF	TGTGCCAGCAGCCTAGAGGGGGCTGACACTGAAGCTTTCTTT
TRBJ2-7	TRBD2	once	TRBV27	CASRPSGVSYEQYF	TGTGCCAGCAGGCCTAGCGGAGTATCCTACGAGCAGTACTTC
TRBJ2-7	-	-	TRBV5-6	CASSFLRGLSSYEQYF	TGTGCCAGCAGCTTCCTCAGGGGCCTTAGCTCCTACGAGCAGTACTTC
TRBJ2-1	TRBD2	-	TRBV27	CASRSWFLGTSGGAYNEQFF	TGTGCCAGCAGATCGTGGTTTCTCGGGACTAGCGGGGGGGCCTACAATGAGCAGTTCTTC
TRBJ1-1	-	-	TRBV5-1	CASSLAEGEGGTEAFF	TGCGCCAGCAGCTTGGCCGAGGGGGAGGGAGGAACTGAAGCTTTCTTT
TRBJ2-7	-	few	TRBV27	CASSLFRGNSYEQYF	TGTGCCAGCAGTTTATTCCGGGGGAACTCCTACGAGCAGTACTTC
TRBJ1-5	-	-	TRBV7-2	CASSLYVRGDQPQHF	TGTGCCAGCAGCTTATATGTGCGGGGGGATCAGCCCCAGCATTTT
TRBJ2-7	TRBD1	-	TRBV19	CASSLRPGQANAEQYF	TGTGCCAGTAGTCTCCGACCGGGACAGGCAAACGCCGAGCAGTACTTC
TRBJ2-7	-	-	TRBV2	CASSDSGVVYEQYF	TGTGCCAGCAGTGATTCGGGGGTTGTCTACGAGCAGTACTTC
TRBJ1-6	TRBD1	-	TRBV30	CALMDRGGNSPLHF	TGTGCCTTGATGGACAGGGGAGGGAATTCACCCCTCCACTTT
TRBJ2-5	TRBD1	-	TRBV11-2	CASSSRGQFQETQYF	TGTGCCAGCAGCTCACGGGGACAGTTCCAAGAGACCCAGTACTTC
TRBJ2-1	TRBD2	-	TRBV19	CASTKGLAGNNEQFF	TGTGCCAGTACCAAGGGACTAGCGGGTAATAATGAGCAGTTCTTC
TRBJ2-4	TRBD2	-	TRBV5-1	CASRGLAEAKNIQYF	TGCGCCAGCAGGGGACTAGCGGAAGCCAAAAACATTCAGTACTTC
TRBJ2-1	-	-	TRBV19	CASSIEGSSYNEQFF	TGTGCCAGTAGTATAGAGGGGAGCTCCTACAATGAGCAGTTCTTC
TRBJ1-2	-	-	TRBV6-5	CASSFQGNYGYTF	TGTGCCAGCAGTTTCCAGGGGAACTATGGCTACACCTTC
TRBJ1-2	TRBD1	few	TRBV5-1	CASSADRGDYGYTF	TGCGCCAGCAGCGCCGACAGGGGGGACTATGGCTACACCTTC
TRBJ2-6	-	-	TRBV5-1	CASSLVGLGANVLTF	TGCGCCAGCAGCTTGGTGGGGCTCGGGGCCAACGTCCTGACTTTC
TRBJ1-2	-	-	TRBV29-1	CSVGQAWTYGYTF	TGCAGCGTTGGACAGGCATGGACCTATGGCTACACCTTC
TRBJ2-1	TRBD2	-	TRBV12-5	CASGLGLAGEQFF	TGTGCTAGTGGTTTGGGACTAGCGGGTGAGCAGTTCTTC
TRBJ1-5	TRBD1	-	TRBV19	CASSSGTGIDQPQHF	TGTGCCAGTAGTTCCGGGACAGGGATCGACCAGCCCCAGCATTTT
TRBJ2-3	TRBD2	-	TRBV5-4	CASSPGTSGQDTQYF	TGTGCCAGCAGCCCCGGGACTAGCGGCCAAGATACGCAGTATTTT
TRBJ1-1	-	-	TRBV2	CASSTVGGLNTEAFF	TGTGCCAGCAGTACGGTGGGAGGATTGAACACTGAAGCTTTCTTT
TRBJ1-1	-	few	TRBV4-1	CASSLGRQAFF	TGCGCCAGCAGCCTGGGCCGCCAAGCTTTCTTT
TRBJ1-1	-	-	TRBV10-3	CAISETGFGTEAFF	TGTGCCATCAGTGAGACAGGGTTCGGGACTGAAGCTTTCTTT
TRBJ1-1	TRBD1	few	TRBV29-1	CSAGDRGRRTEAFF	TGCAGCGCTGGGGACAGGGGGCGCAGGACTGAAGCTTTCTTT
TRBJ1-3	-	-	TRBV6-1	CASSPSGVGGNTIYF	TGTGCCAGCAGCCCCTCCGGGGTTGGTGGAAACACCATATATTTT
TRBJ2-5	TRBD1	once	TRBV29-1	CSVELTQRQGQETQYF	TGCAGCGTTGAACTTACTCAGAGACAGGGGCAAGAGACCCAGTACTTC
TRBJ1-1	-	-	TRBV6-1	CASSESFGDTEAFF	TGTGCCAGCAGTGAATCGTTCGGGGACACTGAAGCTTTCTTT
TRBJ2-1	TRBD1	-	TRBV6-4	CASSQQGSNEQFF	TGTGCCAGCAGTCAACAGGGGAGCAATGAGCAGTTCTTC
TRBJ2-3	TRBD2	-	TRBV7-6	CASSVLRDYETDTQYF	TGTGCCAGCAGCGTACTCCGGGACTACGAAACAGATACGCAGTATTTT
TRBJ2-3	TRBD2	-	TRBV28	CASSFGAGATDTQYF	TGTGCCAGCAGTTTTGGGGCGGGAGCGACAGATACGCAGTATTTT
TRBJ1-4	TRBD1	-	TRBV29-1	CSVEDPTGMENEKLFF	TGCAGCGTTGAAGATCCGACAGGGATGGAGAATGAAAAACTGTTTTTT
TRBJ2-1	-	-	TRBV5-4	CASSFTEYNEQFF	TGTGCCAGCAGCTTTACAGAATACAATGAGCAGTTCTTC
TRBJ2-3	TRBD2	-	TRBV30	CAWSYLRTSFSDTQYF	TGTGCCTGGAGTTACTTGCGGACTAGTTTTTCAGATACGCAGTATTTT
TRBJ2-7	TRBD2	-	TRBV2	CASSEARTSGTYEQYF	TGTGCCAGCAGTGAAGCGCGAACTAGCGGAACCTACGAGCAGTACTTC
TRBJ1-1	-	-	TRBV9	CASSVDRMNTEAFF	TGTGCCAGCAGCGTAGACAGGATGAACACTGAAGCTTTCTTT
TRBJ1-3	-	-	TRBV16	CASSQEQTGNTIYF	TGTGCCAGCAGCCAGGAGCAGACTGGAAACACCATATATTTT
TRBJ2-7	-	-	TRBV5-6	CASSLSSSYEQYF	TGTGCCAGCAGCTTGTCGAGTTCATACGAGCAGTACTTC
TRBJ1-2	-	-	TRBV5-6	CASSLDRLLQGYTF	TGTGCCAGCAGCTTGGACAGGTTGTTGCAAGGCTACACCTTC
TRBJ2-3	TRBD2	-	TRBV2	CASSASGVADTQYF	TGTGCCAGCAGTGCAAGCGGGGTAGCGGATACGCAGTATTTT
TRBJ1-4	TRBD1	-	TRBV5-1	CASSAPGTVSEKLFF	TGCGCCAGCAGCGCACCCGGGACAGTTTCTGAAAAACTGTTTTTT
TRBJ1-3	-	medium-sized	TRBV6-1	CASSADSSSGNTIYF	TGTGCCAGCAGTGCAGACAGTTCCTCTGGAAACACCATATATTTT
TRBJ1-1	-	few	TRBV19	CASSIMESTEAFF	TGTGCCAGTAGTATTATGGAGAGCACTGAAGCTTTCTTT
TRBJ2-6	-	-	TRBV14	CASSQLAGRLFSGANVLTF	TGTGCCAGCAGCCAGCTGGCTGGCAGGTTATTTTCTGGGGCCAACGTCCTGACTTTC
TRBJ1-1	TRBD1	-	TRBV10-3	CAISSGTGGLFAEAFF	TGTGCCATCAGTTCCGGGACAGGGGGTTTATTCGCTGAAGCTTTCTTT
TRBJ2-3	TRBD2	-	TRBV6-1	CASNQREGDTQYF	TGTGCCAGCAATCAGCGGGAGGGGGATACGCAGTATTTT